This record covers a single TCR beta chain. What it recognizes is unknown. This CDR3 spans 11 amino acids. Germline V gene sequence: CDR1 SGHTA, CDR2 FQGNSA. V lost 1 base, J lost 10 bases, and 7 bases lay in between. Whole-study results and caveats: Tumor-infiltrating Treg TCR alpha and beta sequences overlapped most with tumor naive CD4+ T cells, then blood naive.

Full-length variable regions came from constant-region reverse primers plus semi-nested Nested Universal Primer A PCR. TCRdb re-called the 5' RACE reads with MiXCR, one entry per CDR3 protein. The data show about 57,000 distinct CDR3 sequences, roughly 28% seen once. The rearrangement uses TRBV7-2 and TRBJ1-1; unclear D gene. The specimen sequenced was tumor-infiltrating memory CD4+ T cells sorted from the breast tumor. The subset: memory CD4+ T cells, CD4+CD45RO+CD25-. The source is a female donor with breast cancer. The CDR3 sequence is CASSLVEIAFF. The DNA of the CDR3 is TGTGCCAGCAGCTTAGTCGAGATAGCTTTCTTT.